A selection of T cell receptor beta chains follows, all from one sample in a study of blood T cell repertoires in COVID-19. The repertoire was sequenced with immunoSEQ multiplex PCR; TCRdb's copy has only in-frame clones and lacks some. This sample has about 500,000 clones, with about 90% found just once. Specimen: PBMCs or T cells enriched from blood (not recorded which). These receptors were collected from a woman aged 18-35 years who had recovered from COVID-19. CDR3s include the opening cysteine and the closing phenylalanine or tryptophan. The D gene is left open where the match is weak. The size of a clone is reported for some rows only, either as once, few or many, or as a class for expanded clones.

DNA: TGTGCCAGCAGAAGGGGACTCTCTGGAAACACCATATATTTT; CDR3: CASRRGLSGNTIYF; V: TRBV6-6; D: NA; size: NA; J: TRBJ1-3
DNA: TGTGCCAGCAGCCCTCTCGGGGAGGGCAATCAGCCCCAGCATTTT; CDR3: CASSPLGEGNQPQHF; V: TRBV7-9; D: NA; size: NA; J: TRBJ1-5
DNA: TGTGCCAGCTCACCTTCCGAGGGGGATGAGCAGTTCTTC; CDR3: CASSPSEGDEQFF; V: TRBV18; D: NA; size: NA; J: TRBJ2-1
DNA: TGTGCCAGCAGTTACTTCACAACAGGGGGCTCTAGCTCTGGAAACACCATATATTTT; CDR3: CASSYFTTGGSSSGNTIYF; V: TRBV6-2/TRBV6-3; D: TRBD1; size: NA; J: TRBJ1-3
DNA: TGTGCCAGCAGCTTGGGGCTTCCTGGGACAGGGGATGAAAAACTGTTTTTT; CDR3: CASSLGLPGTGDEKLFF; V: TRBV5-4; D: TRBD1; size: NA; J: TRBJ1-4
DNA: TGCGCCAGCAGCTCCGACACCCTGAGCTCTGGAAACACCATATATTTT; CDR3: CASSSDTLSSGNTIYF; V: TRBV5-1; D: NA; size: NA; J: TRBJ1-3
DNA: TGCGCCAGCAGCCCTGGACAGGGTTCACCCCTCCACTTT; CDR3: CASSPGQGSPLHF; V: TRBV10-2; D: TRBD1; size: NA; J: TRBJ1-6
DNA: TGTGCCAGCAGCTTACGGGGTAGAAATTCACCCCTCCACTTT; CDR3: CASSLRGRNSPLHF; V: TRBV7-9; D: NA; size: NA; J: TRBJ1-6
DNA: TGTGCCAGCAGCTTAATGGCAGAGGATTCACCCCTCCACTTT; CDR3: CASSLMAEDSPLHF; V: TRBV13; D: NA; size: NA; J: TRBJ1-6
DNA: TGCGCCAGCCACCCGCACGGGGGGGCTGGTTCACCCCTCCACTTT; CDR3: CASHPHGGAGSPLHF; V: TRBV4-1; D: NA; size: NA; J: TRBJ1-6
DNA: TGTGCCAGTAGTATCCCGGCCCATTCGGGACAGTCTAGCAATCAGCCCCAGCATTTT; CDR3: CASSIPAHSGQSSNQPQHF; V: TRBV19; D: TRBD1; size: NA; J: TRBJ1-5
DNA: TGCAGCGTCACGACTAGCGGGGGCCCAGATACGCAGTATTTT; CDR3: CSVTTSGGPDTQYF; V: TRBV29-1; D: TRBD2; size: NA; J: TRBJ2-3
DNA: TGTGCCAGCAGCAAAGTAGATAGCGGGGGGACCTACAATGAGCAGTTCTTC; CDR3: CASSKVDSGGTYNEQFF; V: TRBV21-1; D: NA; size: NA; J: TRBJ2-1
DNA: TGTGCCAGCACCTCCGGGACACCCTCCTACGAGCAGTACTTC; CDR3: CASTSGTPSYEQYF; V: TRBV2; D: NA; size: few; J: TRBJ2-7
DNA: TGTGCCAGCAGTGAATTGGGTGCGGGGGGTACCCTCTATGGCTACACCTTC; CDR3: CASSELGAGGTLYGYTF; V: TRBV25-1; D: NA; size: NA; J: TRBJ1-2
DNA: TGTGCCACCCAAAGGGGTACGACAGACGAGCAGTACTTC; CDR3: CATQRGTTDEQYF; V: TRBV12-3/TRBV12-4; D: NA; size: NA; J: TRBJ2-7
DNA: TGTGCCAGCATTTTCGGGGGAGGGGAGACCCAGTACTTC; CDR3: CASIFGGGETQYF; V: TRBV21-1; D: NA; size: NA; J: TRBJ2-5
DNA: TGTGCCAGCACCTGGAACGCAGGGGATAATGAGCAGTTCTTC; CDR3: CASTWNAGDNEQFF; V: TRBV11-2; D: NA; size: NA; J: TRBJ2-1
DNA: TGTGCCAGCCGCGGGGACAGGGGCACTGAAGCTTTCTTT; CDR3: CASRGDRGTEAFF; V: TRBV6-5; D: TRBD1; size: NA; J: TRBJ1-1
DNA: TGTGCCAGCAGTCTGGGGCGGGGAGAAAAACTGTTTTTT; CDR3: CASSLGRGEKLFF; V: TRBV7-9; D: NA; size: NA; J: TRBJ1-4
DNA: TGCGCCAGCAGCCACCGGGACAGAGTCTTCTACGAGCAGTACTTC; CDR3: CASSHRDRVFYEQYF; V: TRBV10-2; D: TRBD1; size: once; J: TRBJ2-7
DNA: TGCGCCATCGTGACCTCGGACAGGGGAAAAGGTACTGAAGCTTTCTTT; CDR3: CAIVTSDRGKGTEAFF; V: TRBV10-1; D: TRBD1; size: NA; J: TRBJ1-1
DNA: TGTGCTAGTGGCTTAGGGACAGAGGGTTTTGGAAACACCATATATTTT; CDR3: CASGLGTEGFGNTIYF; V: TRBV12-5; D: TRBD1; size: NA; J: TRBJ1-3
DNA: TGCAGTGCCAGTGATAGAGGGACAGCGAACACTGAAGCTTTCTTT; CDR3: CSASDRGTANTEAFF; V: TRBV20-1; D: TRBD1; size: NA; J: TRBJ1-1
DNA: TGCGCCAGCAGCTACTACAGGGCTAACTATGGCTACACCTTC; CDR3: CASSYYRANYGYTF; V: TRBV5-1; D: NA; size: once; J: TRBJ1-2
DNA: TGTGCCAGCAGCCCACGGGTCCACAATGAGCAGTTCTTC; CDR3: CASSPRVHNEQFF; V: TRBV5-6; D: NA; size: NA; J: TRBJ2-1
DNA: TGTGCCATCTCTTCTGCGGGATCTCGGGGTGGGGCCAACGTCCTGACTTTC; CDR3: CAISSAGSRGGANVLTF; V: TRBV10-3; D: NA; size: once; J: TRBJ2-6
DNA: TGTGCCAGCCGAGGGCAGGGGATAGCTGAAGCTTTCTTT; CDR3: CASRGQGIAEAFF; V: TRBV12-3/TRBV12-4; D: NA; size: once; J: TRBJ1-1
DNA: TGCGCCAGCAGCTACCAGGGGTTTCGGGCTGAAGCTTTCTTT; CDR3: CASSYQGFRAEAFF; V: TRBV5-1; D: NA; size: NA; J: TRBJ1-1
DNA: TGTGCCAGCAGCTCCCCCCAGGGAGCGGGGGGAAACACCATATATTTT; CDR3: CASSSPQGAGGNTIYF; V: TRBV7-9; D: NA; size: NA; J: TRBJ1-3
DNA: TGTGCCTGGAGTACCCCCGACAGGGAAAGGTATGGCTACACCTTC; CDR3: CAWSTPDRERYGYTF; V: TRBV30; D: TRBD1; size: NA; J: TRBJ1-2